This T cell receptor (beta chain) emerged from a study of Ad26.COV2.S vaccination and SARS-CoV-2 variants. In the study overall: Intramuscular Ad26.COV2.S at 5x10^10 or 1x10^11 viral particles.

Sequencing was performed with immunoSEQ multiplex PCR; in TCRdb, only in-frame clones are kept and a portion is missing. There are hundreds of thousands of clones in the sample; around 87% occur only once, and approximately 3.4% lies in the top ten. The CDR3 is made up of 10 amino acids. The V gene lost 2 bases and the J gene lost 6 bases, with 4 bases spanning the gap. CDR1 DFQATT and CDR2 SNEGSKA come from the germline V gene (reference sequence). Treatment in this sample: 15 to 20 received Ad26.COV2.S at low or high dose, single or two shots; several received placebo; per-sample allocation not given. Samples came from day 63 after the first vaccine or placebo injection.

The sample in question was peripheral blood, obtained in a trial of Ad26.COV2.S vaccine versus placebo. This sequence originates from a person aged 18 to 59 who received the Ad26.COV2.S COVID-19 vaccine or a placebo. The chain couples TRBV20-1 to TRBJ1-2; D gene ambiguous. In nucleotides, the CDR3 is TGCAGTGCTAGACCCAATGGCTACACCTTC. It yields the protein CSARPNGYTF.